This T cell receptor beta chain is drawn from a study of shared clonotypes between healthy human individuals. CDR3 length equals 15 residues. CDR1 is SGHDT and CDR2 is YYEEEE in the germline V gene. V was pared by 4 bases and J by 0 bases, with 8 bases between. The method was immunoSEQ multiplex PCR; TCRdb's version includes in-frame clones alone and lacks a portion of them. Found here are under 1,900,000 clones, 98% of them singletons; the top ten hold approximately 0.38%. The rearrangement links TRBV5-6 to TRBJ2-6; perhaps TRBD2 as D (6 bases). Sequenced input: naive CD4+ T cells sorted from blood. Subset here: CD45RA+ positively selected. This sequence originates from a man aged 30-40 years in good health. The CDR3 DNA sequence: TGTGCCAGCAGCATGGGAGGCTCTGGGGCCAACGTCCTGACTTTC. Protein sequence: CASSMGGSGANVLTF. The variable domain in full, completed from reference TRBV5-6 and TRBJ2-6, reads DAGVTQSPTHLIKTRGQQVTLRCSPKSGHDTVSWYQQALGQGPQFIFQYYEEEERQRGNFPDRFSGHQFPNYSSELNVNALLLGDSALYLCASSMGGSGANVLTFGAGSRLTVL.